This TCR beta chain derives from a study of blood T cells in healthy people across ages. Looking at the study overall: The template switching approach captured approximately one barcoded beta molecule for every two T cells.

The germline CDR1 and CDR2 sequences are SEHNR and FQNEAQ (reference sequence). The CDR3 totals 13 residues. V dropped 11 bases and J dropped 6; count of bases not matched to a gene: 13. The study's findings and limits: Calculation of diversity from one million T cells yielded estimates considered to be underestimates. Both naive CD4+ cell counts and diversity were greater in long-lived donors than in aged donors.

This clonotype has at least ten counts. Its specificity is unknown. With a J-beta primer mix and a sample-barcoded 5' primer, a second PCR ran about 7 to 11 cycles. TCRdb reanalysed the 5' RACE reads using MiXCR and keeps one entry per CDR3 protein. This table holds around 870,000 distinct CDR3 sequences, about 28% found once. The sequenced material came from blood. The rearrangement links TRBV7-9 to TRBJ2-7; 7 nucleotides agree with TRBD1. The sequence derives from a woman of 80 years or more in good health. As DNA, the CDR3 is TGTGCCGCAACCCGGGACAGCCCTACCGAGCAGTACTTC. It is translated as CAATRDSPTEQYF.